The 17 T cell receptor beta chains listed next were all sequenced from one sample in a study of blood T cell repertoires in COVID-19. Some clones are missing from TCRdb's copy, which holds only in-frame ones; the method was immunoSEQ multiplex PCR. The repertoire holds about 100,000 clones, with just under 85% as singletons. The source material was peripheral blood. The source of these receptors is a man aged 40-50 years with active or convalescent COVID-19.

The gene calls are TRBV6-5 and TRBJ1-6; no clear D gene. The germline V gene encodes CDR1 MNHEY and CDR2 SVGAGI. The CDR3 totals 13 residues. Trimming cost V 4 bases and J 10 bases, with 11 bases left between them. In DNA form, the CDR3 reads TGTGCCAGCAGTTCTGTCGGGAGGTCACCCCTCCACTTT. The encoded protein is CASSSVGRSPLHF.

V and J are TRBV27 and TRBJ1-5; weak D call: TRBD1 (6 bases). CDR1 is MNHEY, CDR2 SMNVEV, per germline (reference sequence). V lost 5 bases and J 4 bases, leaving 9 bases between the germline ends. CDR3 size: 13 residues. CDR3 coding DNA: TGTGCCAGCAGTACAGGGTGGAATCAGCCCCAGCATTTT. Protein: CASSTGWNQPQHF.

The rearrangement uses TRBV7-2 and TRBJ2-3; 8 bases are shared with TRBD2. The CDR3 sequence is 12 residues long. V shed 5 bases, J shed 9 bases, and the junction held 4 bases outside the gene matches. In germline, CDR1 is SGHTA, CDR2 FQGNSA. The CDR3: CASSLLAGTQYF. CDR3 DNA sequence: TGTGCCAGCAGCCTGTTAGCGGGAACGCAGTATTTT.

The gene calls are TRBV5-1 and TRBJ2-5, with 9 bases identical to TRBD2. From germline, CDR1 is SGHRS and CDR2 YFSETQ. Trimming removed 7 bases from V and 5 bases from J; junction bases left unmatched: 6. The CDR3 totals 13 residues. The CDR3 protein is CASRPLAGETQYF. As DNA, the CDR3 is TGCGCCAGCCGCCCCCTAGCGGGGGAGACCCAGTACTTC.

The rearrangement joins TRBV27 to TRBJ2-5, with TRBD2 as a possible D gene (7 bases). The CDR3 is 15 amino acids. Trimming shortened V by 6 bases and J by 3 bases, and 17 bases separated the two germline ends. In germline, CDR1 is MNHEY, CDR2 SMNVEV (reference sequence). In DNA form, the CDR3 reads TGTGCCAGCAGATCGGGGGGAGGGGGAGAAGAGACCCAGTACTTC. Amino acid sequence: CASRSGGGGEETQYF.

The V and J genes are TRBV24-1 and TRBJ2-2; 13 bases fit TRBD2. The CDR3 sequence is 17 residues long. Per germline, CDR1 KGHDR and CDR2 SFDVKD. With 0 bases clipped from V and 3 bases from J, the junction kept 0 bases outside the gene matches. The CDR3 here is CATSDLTSGGDTGELFF. The CDR3 DNA is TGTGCCACCAGTGATTTGACTAGCGGGGGGGACACCGGGGAGCTGTTTTTT.

The chain joins TRBV14 to TRBJ2-7; D is unresolved. Germline CDR1 reads SGHDN; CDR2 reads FVKESK. Between the trimmed V and J ends, which lost 8 bases and 7 bases, there was a span of 12 bases. This CDR3 comprises 11 residues. The CDR3 DNA sequence: TGTGCCAGCGTTTTAACGAGGGAGCAGTACTTC. Its translation: CASVLTREQYF.

This chain joins TRBV2 and TRBJ2-7, with 7 bases lining up with TRBD1. The germline gives CDR1 SNHLY, CDR2 FYNNEI. V dropped 6 bases and J dropped 2; count of bases not matched to a gene: 7. The CDR3 covers 14 residues. In DNA form, the CDR3 reads TGTGCCAGCAGCCTACAGGGGATGCCCTACGAGCAGTACTTC. Its protein is CASSLQGMPYEQYF.

The chain recombines TRBV3-1 (or the pseudogene TRBV3-2) with TRBJ1-6, with TRBD1 as a possible D gene (5 bases). V lost 4 bases to trimming and J lost 7 bases, with 11 bases between them. CDR1 and CDR2 from the germline V gene are LGHDT and YNNKEL (reference sequence). The CDR3 covers 14 residues. The CDR3 spells CASSPQGDNSPLHF. The DNA for the CDR3 is TGTGCCAGCAGCCCGCAGGGTGACAATTCACCCCTCCACTTT.

Here the CDR3 DNA reads TGTGCCAGCAGCCCTCAGGGGGCCTTGAACACTGAAGCTTTCTTT. It yields the protein CASSPQGALNTEAFF. The V call is TRBV11-1, the J call TRBJ1-1; TRBD1 matches 8 bases. CDR1 and CDR2 from the germline V gene are SGHAT and FQDESV (reference sequence). The CDR3 consists of 15 residues. After removal of 5 bases from V and 0 bases from J, the junction contained 5 bases not matched to a gene.

V is TRBV10-3 and J is TRBJ2-1, with 8 bases identical to TRBD2. Germline V gene data show CDR1 as ENHRY and CDR2 as SYGVKD. The CDR3 contains 16 residues. With 0 bases clipped from V and 7 bases from J, the junction kept 8 bases outside the gene matches. The DNA of the CDR3 is TGTGCCATCAGTGAGTCTCAAGCGGGGGAATGGAATGAGCAGTTCTTC. This translates into CAISESQAGEWNEQFF.

V usage is TRBV7-2 and J usage is TRBJ2-7; 14 bases agree with TRBD2. After removal of 5 bases from V and 6 bases from J, the junction contained 15 bases not matched to a gene. The CDR3 consists of 18 residues. Germline V gene data show CDR1 as SGHTA and CDR2 as FQGNSA. CDR3 residues: CASSPGLAGGQAWVEQYF. The CDR3 coding sequence is TGTGCCAGCAGCCCCGGACTAGCGGGGGGCCAGGCGTGGGTCGAGCAGTACTTC.

The V gene is TRBV21-1, the J gene TRBJ2-7; TRBD1 is the table's D call, not checked against the DNA. TRBV21-1 is given as a pseudogene. The CDR3 is 13 residues long. The CDR3 DNA sequence: TGTGCCAGCCCTCCCCGGTGGACAGGGAAGCAGTACTTC. Translating it yields CASPPRWTGKQYF.

Written as DNA, the CDR3 is TGTGCCAGCAGTTACTCGACGGGGTACGGAGAGACCCAGTACTTC. Protein sequence: CASSYSTGYGETQYF. This sequence joins TRBV6-5 and TRBJ2-5; weak D call: TRBD2 (5 bases). The CDR3 runs 15 residues. Trimming stripped 0 bases from V and 4 bases from J, with 12 bases between. Germline CDR1 MNHEY, CDR2 SVGAGI.

The chain is built from TRBV6-2 or TRBV6-3 and TRBJ2-3; 12 bases match TRBD1. With 2 bases clipped from V and 7 bases from J, the junction kept 7 bases outside the gene matches. The CDR3 is 16 residues long. Germline V CDR1 and CDR2: MNHEY, SVGEGT. The CDR3 region is CASSYPPGQGANTQYF. In nucleotides, the CDR3 is TGTGCCAGCAGTTACCCGCCGGGACAGGGGGCTAATACGCAGTATTTT.

V and J are TRBV27 and TRBJ1-2; the match to TRBD1 covers 7 bases. Germline trimming cut 6 bases from V and 5 bases from J; bases unmatched to any gene: 15. Germline loops: CDR1 MNHEY, CDR2 SMNVEV (reference sequence). The CDR3 has 16 amino acids. The CDR3 nucleotides are TGTGCCAGCAGCGCGGAAGGGACAGAGGCCATATATGGCTACACCTTC. Protein product: CASSAEGTEAIYGYTF.

The V call is TRBV5-4, the J call TRBJ1-5, with D possibly TRBD1 on 5 matching bases. Trimming cost V 3 bases and J 4 bases, with 11 bases left between them. Germline V gene sequence: CDR1 SGHNT, CDR2 YYREEE (reference sequence). The CDR3 runs to 14 residues. Written as DNA, the CDR3 is TGTGCCAGCAGCTCGGGGGGAGATAATCAGCCCCAGCATTTT. Residues: CASSSGGDNQPQHF.